What follows describes a single T cell receptor (beta chain). The data were produced by immunoSEQ multiplex PCR, yet TCRdb's version contains in-frame clones alone and is incomplete. The repertoire holds 550,000 to 700,000 clones, with around 73% as singletons. The sample originates from a study of shared clonotypes between healthy human individuals. In germline, CDR1 is SGHVS, CDR2 FNYEAQ. With 3 bases removed from V and 5 bases from J, the gap between germline ends came to 7 bases. This CDR3 is 13 amino acids long. The sequence was obtained from a woman aged 25 to 39 in good health. This chain connects TRBV7-6 to TRBJ2-2; D might be TRBD2 (6 bases). Sequenced material: memory CD4+ T cells sorted from blood. The subset denotes: CD45RA-negative fraction. CDR3 bases: TGTGCCAGCAGCTTTGGGGGGACCGGGGAGCTGTTTTTT. It translates to CASSFGGTGELFF. Combining the CDR3 with reference TRBV7-6 and TRBJ2-2 gives the whole variable domain GAGVSQSPRYKVTKRGQDVALRCDPISGHVSLYWYRQALGQGPEFLTYFNYEAQQDKSGLPNDRFSAERPEGSISTLTIQRTEQRDSAMYRCASSFGGTGELFFGEGSRLTVL.